This T cell receptor beta chain was identified during a study of regulatory T cells in long-lasting Graves disease. General observations from the study: For persistent Graves' patients, TCR diversity was lower than for newly diagnosed ones.

Arm-PCR of CDR3 regions and iRepertoire HTBI primers were the basis on which TCR beta libraries were built. TCRdb re-called the multiplex PCR reads with MiXCR, one entry per CDR3 protein. The sample records about 660,000 distinct CDR3 sequences, 25% to 30% being singletons. This clonotype was seen at least ten times. Its antigen is as yet unknown. Time point reported: persistent/refractory GD, antithyroid drugs over 5 years with positive TRAb. PBMC-extracted RNA yielded the TCR library. As a group, patients came from one endocrinology department in Xi'an, China. The source of this sequence is a female donor with Graves disease. The sample here was peripheral blood mononuclear cells (PBMCs), taken when the disease was refractory, from a patient treated with antithyroid drugs.

CDR3 DNA: TGTGCCAGCAGTTTCCTACTATCGGCTCAGCCCCAGCATTTT. Its translation is CASSFLLSAQPQHF. V usage is TRBV28 and J usage is TRBJ1-5, with D uncertain. The V and J ends lost 3 bases and 6 bases respectively, with 12 bases between them. From germline, CDR1 is MDHEN and CDR2 SYDVKM. This CDR3 has 14 amino acids.